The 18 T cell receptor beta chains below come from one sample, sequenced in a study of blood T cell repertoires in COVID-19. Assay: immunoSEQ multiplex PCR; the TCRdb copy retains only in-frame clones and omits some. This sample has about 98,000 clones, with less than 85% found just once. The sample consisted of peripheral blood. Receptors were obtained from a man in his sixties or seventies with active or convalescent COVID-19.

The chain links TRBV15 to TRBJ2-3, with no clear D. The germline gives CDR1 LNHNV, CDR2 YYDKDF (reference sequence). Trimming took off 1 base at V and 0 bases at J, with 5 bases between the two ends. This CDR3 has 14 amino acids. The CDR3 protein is CATSRVASTDTQYF. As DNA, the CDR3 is TGTGCCACCAGCAGAGTGGCTAGCACAGATACGCAGTATTTT.

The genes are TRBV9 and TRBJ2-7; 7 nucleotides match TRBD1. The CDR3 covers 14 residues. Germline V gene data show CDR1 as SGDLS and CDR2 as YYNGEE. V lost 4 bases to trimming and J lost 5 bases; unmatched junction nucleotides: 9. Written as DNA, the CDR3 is TGTGCCAGCAGCACTACGACAGGGAGCGACGAGCAGTACTTC. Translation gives CASSTTTGSDEQYF.

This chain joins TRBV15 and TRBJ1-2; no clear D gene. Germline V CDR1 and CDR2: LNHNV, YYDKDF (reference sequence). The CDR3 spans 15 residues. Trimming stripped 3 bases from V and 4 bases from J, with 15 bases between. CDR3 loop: CATSRGPPSGYGYTF. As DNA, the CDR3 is TGTGCCACCAGCAGGGGCCCCCCGTCAGGCTATGGCTACACCTTC.

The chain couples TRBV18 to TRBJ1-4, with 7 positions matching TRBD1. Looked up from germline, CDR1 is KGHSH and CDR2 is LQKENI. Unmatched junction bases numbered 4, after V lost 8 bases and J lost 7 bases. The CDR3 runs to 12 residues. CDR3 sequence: CASRRTGEKLFF. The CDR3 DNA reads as TGTGCCAGCAGACGGACAGGTGAAAAACTGTTTTTT.

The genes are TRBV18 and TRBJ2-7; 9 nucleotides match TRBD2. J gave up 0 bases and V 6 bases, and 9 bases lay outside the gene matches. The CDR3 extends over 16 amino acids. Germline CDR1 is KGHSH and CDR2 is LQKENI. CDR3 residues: CASSSAPGLASYEQYF. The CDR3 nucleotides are TGTGCCAGCTCGTCTGCTCCGGGACTAGCCTCCTACGAGCAGTACTTC.

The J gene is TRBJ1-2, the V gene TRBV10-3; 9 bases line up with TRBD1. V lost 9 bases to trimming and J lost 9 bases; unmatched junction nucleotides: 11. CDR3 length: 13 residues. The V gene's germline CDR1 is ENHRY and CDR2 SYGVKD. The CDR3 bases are TGTGCCATTCGCCGGGACAGGGAAAGCAGCTACACCTTC. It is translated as CAIRRDRESSYTF.

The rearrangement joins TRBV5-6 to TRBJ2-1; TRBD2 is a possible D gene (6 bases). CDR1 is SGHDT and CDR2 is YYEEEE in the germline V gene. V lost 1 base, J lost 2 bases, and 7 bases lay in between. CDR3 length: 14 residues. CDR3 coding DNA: TGTGCCAGCAGCTTGTCGGGGGCCTACAATGAGCAGTTCTTC. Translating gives CASSLSGAYNEQFF. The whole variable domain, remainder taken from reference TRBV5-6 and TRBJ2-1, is DAGVTQSPTHLIKTRGQQVTLRCSPKSGHDTVSWYQQALGQGPQFIFQYYEEEERQRGNFPDRFSGHQFPNYSSELNVNALLLGDSALYLCASSLSGAYNEQFFGPGTRLTVL.

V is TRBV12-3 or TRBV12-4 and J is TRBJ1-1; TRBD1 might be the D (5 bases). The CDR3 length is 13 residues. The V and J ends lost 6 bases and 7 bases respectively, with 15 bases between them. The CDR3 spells CASSPGRGLEAFF. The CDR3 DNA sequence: TGTGCCAGCAGCCCTGGACGGGGACTTGAAGCTTTCTTT.

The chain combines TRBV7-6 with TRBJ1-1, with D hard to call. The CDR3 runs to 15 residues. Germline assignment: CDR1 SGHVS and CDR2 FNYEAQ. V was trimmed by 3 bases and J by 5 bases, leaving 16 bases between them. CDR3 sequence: CASSLAGSRGTEAFF. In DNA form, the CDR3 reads TGTGCCAGCAGCTTGGCGGGATCCCGAGGGACTGAAGCTTTCTTT.

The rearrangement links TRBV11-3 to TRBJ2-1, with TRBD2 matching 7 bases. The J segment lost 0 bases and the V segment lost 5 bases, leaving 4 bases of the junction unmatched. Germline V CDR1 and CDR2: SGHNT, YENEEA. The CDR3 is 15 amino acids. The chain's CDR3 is CASSPRGISYNEQFF. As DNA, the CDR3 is TGTGCCAGCAGCCCGCGGGGGATCTCCTACAATGAGCAGTTCTTC.

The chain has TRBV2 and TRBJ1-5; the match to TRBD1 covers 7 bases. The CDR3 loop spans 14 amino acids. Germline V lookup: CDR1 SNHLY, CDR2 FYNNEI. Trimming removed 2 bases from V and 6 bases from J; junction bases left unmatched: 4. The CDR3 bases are TGTGCCAGCAGTGAAACGACAGGGAGTCAGCCCCAGCATTTT. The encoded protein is CASSETTGSQPQHF.

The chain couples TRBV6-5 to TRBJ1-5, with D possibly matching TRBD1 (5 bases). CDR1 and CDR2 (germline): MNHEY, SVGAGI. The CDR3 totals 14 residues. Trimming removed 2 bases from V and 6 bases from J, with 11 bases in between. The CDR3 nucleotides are TGTGCCAGCAGTTACGCAGGGTTGGGTCAGCCCCAGCATTTT. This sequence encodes CASSYAGLGQPQHF.

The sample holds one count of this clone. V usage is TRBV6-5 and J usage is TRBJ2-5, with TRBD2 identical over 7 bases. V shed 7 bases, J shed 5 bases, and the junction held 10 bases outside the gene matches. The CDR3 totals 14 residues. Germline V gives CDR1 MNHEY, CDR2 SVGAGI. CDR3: CASIAPGGSETQYF. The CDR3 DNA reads TGTGCCAGCATTGCCCCGGGGGGATCGGAGACCCAGTACTTC.

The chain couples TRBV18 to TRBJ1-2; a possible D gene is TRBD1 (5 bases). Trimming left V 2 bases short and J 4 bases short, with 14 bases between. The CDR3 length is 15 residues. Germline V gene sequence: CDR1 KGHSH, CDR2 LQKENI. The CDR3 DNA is TGTGCCAGCTCACCAAACAAAGGGGCAGGCTATGGCTACACCTTC. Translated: CASSPNKGAGYGYTF.

CDR3 sequence reads: CASSTGEYGYTF. The CDR3 region has the DNA TGTGCCAGCAGTACAGGGGAATATGGCTACACCTTC. V is TRBV11-3 and J is TRBJ1-2; TRBD1 aligns across 7 bases. The CDR3 runs to 12 residues. Losses at the gene ends were 6 bases for V and 5 bases for J; bases not matched to a gene: 3. Germline-derived CDR1 and CDR2 are SGHNT and YENEEA.

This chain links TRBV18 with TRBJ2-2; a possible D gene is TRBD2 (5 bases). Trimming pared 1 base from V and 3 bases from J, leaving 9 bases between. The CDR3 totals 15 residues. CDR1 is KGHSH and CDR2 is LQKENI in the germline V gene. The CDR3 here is CASSPLAGDTGELFF. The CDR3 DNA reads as TGTGCCAGCTCACCACTAGCCGGGGACACCGGGGAGCTGTTTTTT.

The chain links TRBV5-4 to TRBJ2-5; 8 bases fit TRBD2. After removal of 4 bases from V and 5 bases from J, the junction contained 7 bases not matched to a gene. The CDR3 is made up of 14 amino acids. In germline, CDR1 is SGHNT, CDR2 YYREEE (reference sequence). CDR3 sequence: CASSHSGTSETQYF. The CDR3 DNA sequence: TGTGCCAGCAGCCATTCCGGGACTAGTGAGACCCAGTACTTC.

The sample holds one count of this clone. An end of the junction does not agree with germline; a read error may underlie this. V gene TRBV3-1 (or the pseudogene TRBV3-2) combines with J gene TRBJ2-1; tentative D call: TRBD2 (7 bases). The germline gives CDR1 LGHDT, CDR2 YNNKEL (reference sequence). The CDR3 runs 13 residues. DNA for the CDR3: TGTGCCAGCAGCCGGGGGGGCCGAAATGGGCAGTTCTTC. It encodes CASSRGGRNGQFF.